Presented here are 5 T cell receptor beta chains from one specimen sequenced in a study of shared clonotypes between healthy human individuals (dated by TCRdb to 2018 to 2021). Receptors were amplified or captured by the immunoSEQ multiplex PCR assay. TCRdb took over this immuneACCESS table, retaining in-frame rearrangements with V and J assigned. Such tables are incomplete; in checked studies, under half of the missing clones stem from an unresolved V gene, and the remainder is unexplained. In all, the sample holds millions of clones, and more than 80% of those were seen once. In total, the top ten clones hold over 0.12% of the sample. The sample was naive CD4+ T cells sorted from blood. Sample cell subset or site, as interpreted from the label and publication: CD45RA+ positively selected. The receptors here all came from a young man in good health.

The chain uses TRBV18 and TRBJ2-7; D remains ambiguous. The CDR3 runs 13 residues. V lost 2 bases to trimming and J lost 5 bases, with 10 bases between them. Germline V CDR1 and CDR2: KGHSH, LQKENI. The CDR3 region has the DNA TGTGCCAGCTCACCAGGGGTGGGCGACGAGCAGTACTTC. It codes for CASSPGVGDEQYF.

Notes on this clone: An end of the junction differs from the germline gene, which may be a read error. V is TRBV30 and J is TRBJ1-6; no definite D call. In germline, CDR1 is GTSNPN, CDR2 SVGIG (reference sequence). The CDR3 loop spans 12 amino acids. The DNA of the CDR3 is TGTGGCTGGAGTGGGGATAATTCACCCCTCCACTTT. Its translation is CGWSGDNSPLHF.

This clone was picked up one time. CDR3 sequence reads: CASSQPLVVGLIDTQYF. Written as DNA, the CDR3 is TGCGCCAGCAGCCAACCCCTAGTCGTTGGTCTCATAGATACGCAGTATTTT. The gene calls are TRBV4-1 and TRBJ2-3; D is uncertain. CDR1 and CDR2 (germline): MGHRA, YSYEKL. Trimming stripped 2 bases from V and 5 bases from J, with 20 bases between. This CDR3 is 17 amino acids long.

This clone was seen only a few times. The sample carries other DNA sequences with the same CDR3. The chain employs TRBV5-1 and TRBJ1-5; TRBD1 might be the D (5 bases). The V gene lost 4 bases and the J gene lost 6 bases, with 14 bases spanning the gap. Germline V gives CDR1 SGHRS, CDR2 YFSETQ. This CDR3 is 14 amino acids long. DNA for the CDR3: TGCGCCAGCAGCCCCACGGGGGACGGTCAGCCCCAGCATTTT. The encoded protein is CASSPTGDGQPQHF.

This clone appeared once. CDR3 sequence reads: CASSNQADTQYF. The DNA of the CDR3 is TGTGCCAGCAGTAATCAAGCAGATACGCAGTATTTT. The V gene is TRBV6-5, the J gene TRBJ2-3; unclear D gene. CDR3 length equals 12 residues. Germline CDR1 is MNHEY and CDR2 is SVGAGI. V lost 5 bases and J 4 bases, leaving 7 bases between the germline ends.